The rows below give T cell receptor beta chains drawn from one sample of a study of cytomegalovirus exposure and HLA in healthy donors. Sequencing used immunoSEQ multiplex PCR; TCRdb keeps in-frame clones, though not all of them. The sample records some 170,000 clones, roughly a tenth being singletons. Sequences were obtained from PBMCs. Receptor source: a woman aged 30 to 39 in good health and CMV-seropositive. Both conserved end residues are trimmed from each CDR3. The listing skips clone size in some rows; elsewhere it reads once, few, many or a size class.

TRBV5-1	NA	TRBJ2-2	ASSLAADTGELF
TRBV27	few	TRBJ1-5	ASSKQGGNQPQH
TRBV6-1	NA	TRBJ2-1	ASSAYARGEQF
TRBV20-1	few	TRBJ2-1	SARQGIEQF
TRBV21-1	few	TRBJ2-7	ASSNRAGDYEQY
TRBV20-1	few	TRBJ2-7	SGQGMYEQY
TRBV5-4	NA	TRBJ2-7	ASSSTAPWGISYEQY
TRBV2	few	TRBJ1-1	ASRYQGAREAF
TRBV11-2	few	TRBJ1-2	ASSLVAGYYGYT
TRBV19	few	TRBJ2-6	ASSPELSGANVLT
TRBV27	NA	TRBJ1-6	ASSRVSADSPLH
TRBV10-1	NA	TRBJ2-3	ATTRGGVGTDTQY
TRBV6-1	NA	TRBJ1-4	ATAAGGGFGEKLF